Presented here are 16 T cell receptor beta chains from one specimen sequenced in a study of blood T cell repertoires in COVID-19. Method: immunoSEQ multiplex PCR; TCRdb's copy keeps in-frame clones and lacks some. The sample holds 95,000 to 120,000 clones; approximately 84% are singletons and the top ten take less than 9.5%. Sequencing was done on a sample of peripheral blood. Receptor source: a woman in her forties with acute or convalescent COVID-19.

This sequence joins TRBV19 and TRBJ1-5, with D hard to call. Per germline, CDR1 LNHDA and CDR2 SQIVND (reference sequence). This CDR3 spans 12 amino acids. Between the trimmed V and J ends, which lost 6 bases and 2 bases, there was a span of 5 bases. The CDR3 region is CASREGNQPQHF. For the CDR3, the DNA is TGTGCCAGTAGAGAGGGCAATCAGCCCCAGCATTTT. The complete variable domain, with remaining parts taken from reference TRBV19 and TRBJ1-5, reads DGGITQSPKYLFRKEGQNVTLSCEQNLNHDAMYWYRQDPGQGLRLIYYSQIVNDFQKGDIAEGYSVSREKKESFPLTVTSAQKNPTAFYLCASREGNQPQHFGDGTRLSIL.

V is TRBV7-9 and J is TRBJ2-5; the D is unclear. Trimming took off 3 bases at V and 5 bases at J, with 10 bases between the two ends. Looked up from germline, CDR1 is SEHNR and CDR2 is FQNEAQ (reference sequence). This CDR3 contains 13 residues. Here the CDR3 reads CASSLSPLETQYF. The CDR3 DNA reads TGTGCCAGCAGCTTGTCCCCGTTGGAGACCCAGTACTTC.

This chain uses TRBV30 with TRBJ2-2; perhaps TRBD2 as D (5 bases). Per the germline V gene, CDR1 is GTSNPN and CDR2 is SVGIG (reference sequence). V shed 3 bases and J shed 5 bases, with 19 bases lying between them. The CDR3 is made up of 16 amino acids. CDR3 residues: CAWSAWSGIGTGELFF. CDR3 DNA sequence: TGTGCCTGGAGCGCTTGGTCGGGGATTGGGACCGGGGAGCTGTTTTTT.

The chain recombines TRBV3-1 (or the pseudogene TRBV3-2) with TRBJ1-6; D gene unclear. Germline CDR1 reads LGHDT; CDR2 reads YNNKEL (reference sequence). Trimming stripped 4 bases from V and 7 bases from J, with 11 bases between. This CDR3 has 14 amino acids. The CDR3 spells CASSRRGSNSPLHF. In DNA, the CDR3 is TGTGCCAGCAGCCGAAGAGGGTCCAATTCACCCCTCCACTTT.

The CDR3 region has the DNA TGTGCCAGCAGCCCCGGGACAGGGTCACACTATGGCTACACCTTC. Its translation: CASSPGTGSHYGYTF. The V and J genes are TRBV5-5 and TRBJ1-2; 9 nucleotides match TRBD1. Trimming cost V 4 bases and J 3 bases; bases outside gene matches: 7. This CDR3 region has 15 residues. Germline values: CDR1 SGHKS, CDR2 YYEKEE (reference sequence).

The rearrangement links TRBV4-1 to TRBJ1-5, with a tentative D call TRBD1 (6 bases). V lost 2 bases and J lost 9, with 20 bases in between. Germline CDR1 is MGHRA and CDR2 is YSYEKL. The CDR3 contains 16 residues. The DNA of the CDR3 is TGCGCCAGCAGCCAATCTCGTAGCAGGGGAACTTTGCCCCAGCATTTT. The encoded protein is CASSQSRSRGTLPQHF.

The chain joins TRBV18 to TRBJ1-5; D is perhaps TRBD1 (6 bases). Trimming pared 1 base from V and 7 bases from J, leaving 17 bases between. CDR1 and CDR2 from the germline V gene are KGHSH and LQKENI. This CDR3 has 16 amino acids. The CDR3 coding sequence is TGTGCCAGCTCACCACTCGGCACAGGGCCTCACCAGCCCCAGCATTTT. Encoded protein: CASSPLGTGPHQPQHF.

The rearrangement joins TRBV11-1 to TRBJ2-3, with D possibly matching TRBD1 (6 bases). Germline V gene sequence: CDR1 SGHAT, CDR2 FQDESV (reference sequence). Trimming took off 5 bases at V and 7 bases at J, with 13 bases between the two ends. The CDR3 loop spans 13 amino acids. CDR3 loop: CASSANRAYTQYF. The CDR3 coding sequence is TGTGCCAGCAGCGCCAACAGGGCCTATACGCAGTATTTT.

The rearrangement joins TRBV12-3 or TRBV12-4 to TRBJ2-5; 7 nucleotides line up with TRBD1. CDR3 length equals 13 residues. With V trimmed by 6 bases and J by 1 base, 2 bases remained unmatched. CDR3 nucleotides: TGTGCCAGCAGCGACAGGGCCCAAGAGACCCAGTACTTC. Translation: CASSDRAQETQYF.

This clone was recorded a few times. The gene calls are TRBV7-3 and TRBJ2-3; 12 bases align to TRBD2. The CDR3 runs 20 residues. From germline, CDR1 is SGHTA and CDR2 FQGTGA. V was clipped by 2 bases and J by 2 bases; unmatched bases: 14. The CDR3 region has the DNA TGTGCCAGCAGCTTATTAGGCCTAGCGGGGGGGCTAGGCAACACAGATACGCAGTATTTT. This codes for CASSLLGLAGGLGNTDTQYF.

This clone was seen only a few times. The chain couples TRBV18 to TRBJ2-6; 7 bases align to TRBD1. The junction had 6 bases not matched to a gene; V was cut back by 4 bases and J by 0 bases. CDR1 is KGHSH and CDR2 is LQKENI in the germline V gene. This CDR3 is 17 amino acids long. Here the CDR3 reads CASSLGQAYSGANVLTF. The CDR3 bases are TGTGCCAGCTCACTCGGACAGGCCTACTCTGGGGCCAACGTCCTGACTTTC.

V and J are TRBV15 and TRBJ1-1, with TRBD1 matching over 7 bases. V lost 9 bases to trimming and J lost 6 bases; unmatched junction nucleotides: 7. The CDR3 has 12 amino acids. Germline values: CDR1 LNHNV, CDR2 YYDKDF (reference sequence). CDR3 loop: CATRQGEAEAFF. The CDR3 DNA reads as TGTGCCACGCGACAGGGCGAAGCTGAAGCTTTCTTT.

The chain carries TRBV2 and TRBJ2-7; no clear D. The germline V and J ends were trimmed by 6 bases and 0 bases, with 12 bases remaining between them. CDR1 and CDR2 from the germline V gene are SNHLY and FYNNEI. The CDR3 extends over 14 amino acids. This chain's CDR3 is CASRSQASSYEQYF. CDR3 coding DNA: TGTGCCAGCAGGAGCCAGGCGAGCTCCTACGAGCAGTACTTC.

This clone has only a few counts. The chain is built from TRBV4-3 and TRBJ1-5, with D perhaps matching TRBD1 (5 bases). The V gene's germline CDR1 is LGHNA and CDR2 YSLEER. V was pared by 3 bases and J by 6 bases, with 18 bases between. CDR3 length: 16 residues. As DNA, the CDR3 is TGCGCCAGCAGCCAGCGTACGGGGGGAGTGAGTCAGCCCCAGCATTTT. This sequence encodes CASSQRTGGVSQPQHF.

The chain employs TRBV9 and TRBJ1-1, with 8 bases aligning to TRBD1. Unmatched junction bases numbered 5, after V lost 3 bases and J lost 1 base. The CDR3 has 15 amino acids. CDR1 is SGDLS, CDR2 YYNGEE, per germline. CDR3 region: CASSATGTGNTEAFF. The CDR3, as DNA: TGTGCCAGCAGCGCCACCGGGACAGGGAACACTGAAGCTTTCTTT.

The chain combines TRBV5-1 with TRBJ2-7; D call uncertain. Trimming cost V 3 bases and J 4 bases, with 8 bases left between them. The germline V gene encodes CDR1 SGHRS and CDR2 YFSETQ. This CDR3 comprises 12 residues. CDR3 bases: TGCGCCAGCAGCTACCAACGGTACGAGCAGTACTTC. Amino acids: CASSYQRYEQYF.